The TCR beta chain under discussion was sequenced for a study of shared T cell receptors in the human thymus. The germline V gene has CDR1 SGHDN and CDR2 FVKESK. The V gene lost 5 bases and the J gene lost 0 bases, with 14 bases spanning the gap. The CDR3 sequence is 16 residues long. Generated by immunoSEQ multiplex PCR, the TCRdb table keeps only in-frame clones and is missing some. Of some 400,000 clones in the sample, about 95% are singletons; the top ten hold 0.02%. The sequence came from a human donor. Material: thymocytes. The rearrangement uses TRBV14 and TRBJ2-1; D remains ambiguous. CDR3 in DNA: TGTGCCAGCAGCTTGTTTAGCAGCAACTCCTACAATGAGCAGTTCTTC. This sequence encodes CASSLFSSNSYNEQFF.